The present T cell receptor beta chain was sequenced within a study of T-cell reconstitution after alpha-beta-depleted transplantation in children. General study points: Some patients showed high day-60 TCRbeta diversity, which derived from surviving recipient T cells and thymic progenitors. The main origin of T-cell counts and diversity one year after transplant was newly produced T cells. In patients about two months after transplant, alpha-beta T cells reportedly arose from several hundred expanded graft clones.

This clonotype was seen a handful of times. Antigen: not known. V lost 4 bases and J lost 2, with 5 bases in between. The CDR3 is 12 residues long. From germline, CDR1 is ENHRY and CDR2 SYGVKD. Unique molecular identifiers were incorporated when the TCRbeta library was constructed. TCRdb redid the calling of the PCR reads with MiXCR, one entry per CDR3 protein. The data contain 300,000 to 400,000 distinct CDR3 sequences, approximately 23% of them seen just once; the ten biggest clones take up 9.5% to 12%. The sample consisted of PBMCs, mostly from graft donor cells, taken 180 days after TCRalphabeta/CD19-depleted stem cell transplant. The chain recombines TRBV10-3 with TRBJ2-5; tentative D call: TRBD2 (5 bases). The origin of this receptor is a male patient aged 5 to 17 who had a stem cell transplant for acute lymphoblastic leukemia, so the T cells may come from the graft donor. CDR3 loop: CAISAGQETQYF. CDR3 nucleotides: TGTGCCATCAGTGCGGGGCAAGAGACCCAGTACTTC.